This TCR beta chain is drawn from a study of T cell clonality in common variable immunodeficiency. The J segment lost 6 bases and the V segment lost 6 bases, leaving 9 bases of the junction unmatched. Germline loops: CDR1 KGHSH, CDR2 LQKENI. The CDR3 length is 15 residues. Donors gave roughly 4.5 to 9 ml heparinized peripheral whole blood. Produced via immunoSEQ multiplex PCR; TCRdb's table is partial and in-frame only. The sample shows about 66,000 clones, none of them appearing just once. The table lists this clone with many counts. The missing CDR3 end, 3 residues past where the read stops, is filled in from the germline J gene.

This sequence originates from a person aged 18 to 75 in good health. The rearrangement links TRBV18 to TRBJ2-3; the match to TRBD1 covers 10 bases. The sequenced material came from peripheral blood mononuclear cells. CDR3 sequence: CASSARDRGVDTQYF. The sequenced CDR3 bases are TGTGCCAGCTCCGCCCGGGACAGGGGAGTGGATACG.